The clone carrying this T cell receptor beta chain was picked up a small number of times. Only in-frame clones appear in the TCRdb table, and some are missing; sequencing was by immunoSEQ multiplex PCR. The repertoire holds approximately 120,000 clones, with 70% to 90% as singletons. This record belongs to a study of T cell responses to AZD1222 COVID-19 vaccine. Germline loops: CDR1 DFQATT, CDR2 SNEGSKA (reference sequence). This CDR3 region has 12 residues. The V gene lost 3 bases and the J gene lost 6 bases, with 11 bases spanning the gap. This TCR was recovered from an adult in good health. Sequencing used peripheral blood, obtained on day 0 of AZD1222 vaccination. The V gene is TRBV20-1, the J gene TRBJ1-1; D gene uncertain. The CDR3 DNA reads TGCAGTGCTAGTACAGACTACTCTGAAGCTTTCTTT. Residues: CSASTDYSEAFF.